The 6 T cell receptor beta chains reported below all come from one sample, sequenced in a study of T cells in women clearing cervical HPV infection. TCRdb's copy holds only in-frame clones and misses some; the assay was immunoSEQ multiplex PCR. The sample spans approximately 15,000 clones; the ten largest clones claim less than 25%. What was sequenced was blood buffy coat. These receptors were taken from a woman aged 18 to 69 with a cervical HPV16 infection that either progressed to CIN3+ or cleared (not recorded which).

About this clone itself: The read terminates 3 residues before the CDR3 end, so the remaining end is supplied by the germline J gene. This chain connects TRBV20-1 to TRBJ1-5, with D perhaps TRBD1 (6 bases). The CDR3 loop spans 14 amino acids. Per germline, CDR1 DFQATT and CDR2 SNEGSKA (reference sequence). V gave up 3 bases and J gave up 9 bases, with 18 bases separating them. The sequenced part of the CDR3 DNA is TGCAGTGCTAGCCCCCGGGGGGGGGCCGGGCCC. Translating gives CSASPRGGAGP. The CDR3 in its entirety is CSASPRGGAGPQHF.

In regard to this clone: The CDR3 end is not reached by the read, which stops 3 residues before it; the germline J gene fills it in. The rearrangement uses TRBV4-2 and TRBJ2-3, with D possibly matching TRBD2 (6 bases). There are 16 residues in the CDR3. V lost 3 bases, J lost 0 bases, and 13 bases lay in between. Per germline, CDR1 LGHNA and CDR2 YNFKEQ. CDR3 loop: CASSQTRDSSTDTQYF. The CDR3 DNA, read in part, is TGTGCCAGCAGCCAGACCAGGGACTCTAGCACAGATACG.

CDR3 sequence reads: CAISGGGNQPQHF. The sequenced part of the CDR3 DNA is TGTGCCATCAGTGGTGGAGGGAATCAGCCC. The chain recombines TRBV10-3 with TRBJ1-5; D not certain. The missing CDR3 end, 3 residues past where the read stops, is filled in from the germline J gene. CDR3 length equals 13 residues. Germline V lookup: CDR1 ENHRY, CDR2 SYGVKD. V was pared by 4 bases and J by 4 bases, with 8 bases between.

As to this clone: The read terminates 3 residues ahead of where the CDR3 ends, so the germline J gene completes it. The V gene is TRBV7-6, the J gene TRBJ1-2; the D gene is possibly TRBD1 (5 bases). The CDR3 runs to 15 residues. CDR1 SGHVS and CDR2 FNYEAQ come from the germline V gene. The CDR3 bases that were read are TGTGCCAGCAGCTTAAAACGGGGGTCCTCCTACGAC. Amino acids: CASSLKRGSSYD. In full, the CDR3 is CASSLKRGSSYDYTF.

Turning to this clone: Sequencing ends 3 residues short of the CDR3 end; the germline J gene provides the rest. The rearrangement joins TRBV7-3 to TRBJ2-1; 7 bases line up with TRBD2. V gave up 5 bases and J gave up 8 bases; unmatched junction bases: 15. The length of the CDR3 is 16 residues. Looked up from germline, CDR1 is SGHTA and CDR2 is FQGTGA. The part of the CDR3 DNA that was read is TGTGCCAGCAGCCTATCGGGCTGGGGGGGAGGGGATGAG. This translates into CASSLSGWGGGDE. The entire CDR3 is CASSLSGWGGGDEQFF. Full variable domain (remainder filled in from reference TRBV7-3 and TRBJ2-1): GAGVSQTPSNKVTEKGKYVELRCDPISGHTALYWYRQSLGQGPEFLIYFQGTGAADDSGLPNDRFFAVRPEGSVSTLKIQRTERGDSAVYLCASSLSGWGGGDEQFFGPGTRLTVL.

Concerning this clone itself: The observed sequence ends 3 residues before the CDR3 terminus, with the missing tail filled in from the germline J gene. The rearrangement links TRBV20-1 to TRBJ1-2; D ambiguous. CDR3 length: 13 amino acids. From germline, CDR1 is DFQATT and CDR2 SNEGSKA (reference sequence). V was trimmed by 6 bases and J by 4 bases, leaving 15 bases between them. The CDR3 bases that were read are TGCAGTGCACCGGCGGAGACGCTCTATGGC. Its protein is CSAPAETLYG. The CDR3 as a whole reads CSAPAETLYGYTF.